This TCR beta chain was documented in a study of Ad26.COV2.S vaccination and SARS-CoV-2 variants. Regarding the study as a whole: Using TCR breadth and depth analyses may have led to underestimated total T cell responses. Substantial breadth was reported for post-vaccination spike-specific CD8+ and CD4+ T cells. Recipients of either vaccine or placebo displayed similar breadth of non-spike TCRs. Spike-specific TCR breadth was greater in vaccine than placebo recipients.

Notes on this clone: Its antigen remains unidentified.

Clones were read by immunoSEQ multiplex PCR, and TCRdb kept only the in-frame ones, dropping some. Of fewer than 55,000 clones listed, 65% to 90% were seen once; the top ten hold more than 45%. This CDR3 contains 12 residues. This specimen was peripheral blood, taken after recovery from COVID-19. This clonotype was sampled from a human donor who had recovered from COVID-19. The rearrangement joins TRBV21-1 to TRBJ2-7; the DNA was not compared with TRBD1, the D call given in the table. TRBV21-1 counts as a pseudogene. The CDR3 region has the DNA TGTGCCCGAGAAGGGCAGGGCTACGAGCAGTACTTC. The encoded protein is CAREGQGYEQYF.